Reported below is one T cell receptor (beta chain). This specimen belongs to a study of OX40 agonist ivuxolimab in advanced cancers. Method: immunoSEQ multiplex PCR; TCRdb's copy keeps in-frame clones and lacks some. This table holds roughly 60,000 clones, approximately 80% found once. With V trimmed by 7 bases and J by 2 bases, 2 bases remained unmatched. There are 13 residues in the CDR3. The germline V gene encodes CDR1 PRHDT and CDR2 FYEKMQ (reference sequence). The chain couples TRBV13 to TRBJ2-7, with 10 nucleotides matching TRBD2. Sequencing was performed on CD4+ or CD8+ T cells sorted from blood, taken in a trial of the OX40 agonist ivuxolimab. The receptor's source is an adult with an advanced solid tumor such as melanoma, head and neck, liver or kidney cancer. As DNA, the CDR3 is TGTGCCAGCACCCTAGCGGGGGCCTACGAGCAGTACTTC. As protein: CASTLAGAYEQYF.